Following are 15 T cell receptor beta chains from one sample sequenced in a study of blood T cell repertoires in COVID-19. This table comes from immunoSEQ multiplex PCR, and its TCRdb copy is limited to in-frame clones, with some not included. The sample yields about 120,000 clones, over 60% seen once. Source material: peripheral blood. The receptor set was obtained from a human donor in a cohort sampled during active COVID-19.

V gene TRBV28 combines with J gene TRBJ2-7, with 9 positions matching TRBD1. V dropped 4 bases and J dropped 9; count of bases not matched to a gene: 13. CDR3 length: 15 residues. From germline, CDR1 is MDHEN and CDR2 SYDVKM. CDR3 in amino acids: CASSSRDRAHQGQYF. CDR3 nucleotide sequence: TGTGCCAGCAGTTCCCGGGACAGGGCCCACCAAGGGCAGTACTTC.

This clone was detected only a few times. The rearrangement uses TRBV19 and TRBJ2-7; D not resolved. The CDR3 covers 15 residues. V shed 3 bases and J shed 3 bases, with 15 bases lying between them. The V gene's germline CDR1 is LNHDA and CDR2 SQIVND (reference sequence). This CDR3 is CASSIEVRPIYEQYF. The CDR3 DNA follows: TGTGCCAGTAGTATTGAGGTCCGGCCCATCTACGAGCAGTACTTC.

This clone was seen a single time. This chain joins TRBV9 and TRBJ2-7; 8 bases map to TRBD1. From germline, CDR1 is SGDLS and CDR2 YYNGEE. The CDR3 covers 13 residues. V shed 3 bases, J shed 2 bases, and the junction held 1 base outside the gene matches. The CDR3 DNA follows: TGTGCCAGCAGCGGGGACAGGACCTACGAGCAGTACTTC. Amino acids: CASSGDRTYEQYF.

This chain uses TRBV19 with TRBJ1-2; TRBD1 might be the D (5 bases). The V gene's germline CDR1 is LNHDA and CDR2 SQIVND (reference sequence). CDR3 length: 12 amino acids. Trimming took off 4 bases at V and 8 bases at J, with 11 bases between the two ends. The CDR3 sequence is CASSTGPVGYTF. The CDR3 DNA is TGTGCCAGTAGTACAGGGCCCGTCGGCTACACCTTC.

CDR3 sequence: CASSLGGGTTDTQYF. The CDR3 DNA follows: TGTGCCAGCAGCTTAGGGGGCGGTACCACAGATACGCAGTATTTT. This rearrangement joins TRBV7-6 to TRBJ2-3; tentatively, D is TRBD1 (5 bases). V lost 1 base and J lost 2, with 10 bases in between. This CDR3 has 15 amino acids. CDR1 and CDR2 (germline): SGHVS, FNYEAQ.

V usage is TRBV6-4 and J usage is TRBJ2-5; D call uncertain. CDR3 length: 15 residues. V lost 0 bases, J lost 3 bases, and 11 bases lay in between. Germline V CDR1 and CDR2: MRHNA, SNTAGT. The CDR3 spells CASSDSLYEKETQYF. CDR3 nucleotides: TGTGCCAGCAGTGACTCGCTCTATGAAAAAGAGACCCAGTACTTC.

In this sample, this clone turned up a few times. A junction boundary mismatches the germline segment, possibly from a read error. The CDR3 loop is CASSLDGAALSEQYF. CDR3 DNA sequence: TGTGCTAGCAGCTTGGATGGAGCGGCGTTATCCGAGCAGTACTTC. V gene TRBV7-7 combines with J gene TRBJ2-7; D is perhaps TRBD2 (5 bases). The germline CDR1 and CDR2 sequences are SSHAT and FNYEAQ (reference sequence). There are 15 residues in the CDR3.

The chain has TRBV2 and TRBJ1-5, with D maybe TRBD1 (5 bases). Germline-derived CDR1 and CDR2 are SNHLY and FYNNEI. The CDR3 is 14 amino acids. Trimming took 9 bases from V and 4 from J, leaving 16 bases between them. This CDR3 is CASQPDRDNQPQHF. The CDR3 nucleotides read TGTGCCAGTCAGCCTGACAGAGATAATCAGCCCCAGCATTTT.

The CDR3 here is CASSTNRAGYTF. The CDR3 coding sequence is TGTGCCAGCAGCACAAACAGGGCTGGCTACACCTTC. The rearrangement links TRBV5-5 to TRBJ1-2; D possibly corresponds to TRBD1 (6 bases). Per the germline V gene, CDR1 is SGHKS and CDR2 is YYEKEE (reference sequence). The V end was cut by 4 bases, the J end by 7 bases, with 11 bases between. CDR3 length equals 12 residues.

The table lists this clone with a few counts. The J gene is TRBJ2-7, the V gene TRBV6-5; 7 nucleotides match TRBD1. The ends lost 5 bases at V and 6 bases at J; junction bases unmatched: 4. This CDR3 region has 12 residues. Germline CDR1 is MNHEY and CDR2 is SVGAGI. In DNA, the CDR3 is TGTGCCAGCAGTCACAGGGGTGGCGAGCAGTACTTC. Protein sequence: CASSHRGGEQYF.

In regard to this clone: One end of the junction does not line up with germline, which may come from a read error. The genes are TRBV7-7 and TRBJ1-1, with TRBD1 matching 9 bases. Germline V gene lookup returns CDR1 SSHAT and CDR2 FNYEAQ (reference sequence). This CDR3 has 15 amino acids. CDR3 residues: CASSAPGQGNTEAFF. Written as DNA, the CDR3 is TGTGCTAGCAGCGCGCCGGGACAGGGGAACACTGAAGCTTTCTTT. Drawing the rest from reference TRBV7-7 and TRBJ1-1, the complete variable domain is GAGVSQSPRYKVTKRGQDVTLRCDPISSHATLYWYQQALGQGPEFLTYFNYEAQPDKSGLPSDRFSAERPEGSISTLTIQRTEQRDSAMYRCASSAPGQGNTEAFFGQGTRLTVV.

The chain joins TRBV28 to TRBJ1-4; D is unclear. V lost 3 bases to trimming and J lost 10 bases, with 15 bases between them. This CDR3 has 14 amino acids. Germline CDR1 reads MDHEN; CDR2 reads SYDVKM. The CDR3 DNA is TGTGCCAGCAGTTTTGGGCAGGAAAGTAGAAAACTGTTTTTT. Protein sequence: CASSFGQESRKLFF.

This chain joins TRBV5-6 and TRBJ2-7; 12 bases align to TRBD2. V lost 3 bases to trimming and J lost 4 bases; unmatched junction nucleotides: 5. Germline V gene lookup returns CDR1 SGHDT and CDR2 YYEEEE. The length of the CDR3 is 15 residues. The CDR3 here is CASSSLAGGPYEQYF. The CDR3, as DNA: TGTGCCAGCAGCTCCCTAGCGGGAGGGCCTTACGAGCAGTACTTC.

The genes are TRBV27 and TRBJ2-7, with 7 bases matching TRBD1. The CDR3 extends over 16 amino acids. V lost 5 bases to trimming and J lost 3 bases; unmatched junction nucleotides: 13. Germline lookup yields CDR1 MNHEY and CDR2 SMNVEV (reference sequence). As DNA, the CDR3 is TGTGCCAGCAGTGCCTTCGGGACAGATAGTAACTACGAGCAGTACTTC. Amino acid sequence: CASSAFGTDSNYEQYF.

The chain links TRBV20-1 to TRBJ2-3; a weak D match, TRBD2 (6 bases). The germline V and J ends were trimmed by 6 bases and 11 bases, with 12 bases remaining between them. CDR1 is DFQATT, CDR2 SNEGSKA, per germline (reference sequence). The CDR3 runs 10 residues. As DNA, the CDR3 is TGCAGTGCGGGGACTGGAATGCAGTATTTT. This encodes CSAGTGMQYF.